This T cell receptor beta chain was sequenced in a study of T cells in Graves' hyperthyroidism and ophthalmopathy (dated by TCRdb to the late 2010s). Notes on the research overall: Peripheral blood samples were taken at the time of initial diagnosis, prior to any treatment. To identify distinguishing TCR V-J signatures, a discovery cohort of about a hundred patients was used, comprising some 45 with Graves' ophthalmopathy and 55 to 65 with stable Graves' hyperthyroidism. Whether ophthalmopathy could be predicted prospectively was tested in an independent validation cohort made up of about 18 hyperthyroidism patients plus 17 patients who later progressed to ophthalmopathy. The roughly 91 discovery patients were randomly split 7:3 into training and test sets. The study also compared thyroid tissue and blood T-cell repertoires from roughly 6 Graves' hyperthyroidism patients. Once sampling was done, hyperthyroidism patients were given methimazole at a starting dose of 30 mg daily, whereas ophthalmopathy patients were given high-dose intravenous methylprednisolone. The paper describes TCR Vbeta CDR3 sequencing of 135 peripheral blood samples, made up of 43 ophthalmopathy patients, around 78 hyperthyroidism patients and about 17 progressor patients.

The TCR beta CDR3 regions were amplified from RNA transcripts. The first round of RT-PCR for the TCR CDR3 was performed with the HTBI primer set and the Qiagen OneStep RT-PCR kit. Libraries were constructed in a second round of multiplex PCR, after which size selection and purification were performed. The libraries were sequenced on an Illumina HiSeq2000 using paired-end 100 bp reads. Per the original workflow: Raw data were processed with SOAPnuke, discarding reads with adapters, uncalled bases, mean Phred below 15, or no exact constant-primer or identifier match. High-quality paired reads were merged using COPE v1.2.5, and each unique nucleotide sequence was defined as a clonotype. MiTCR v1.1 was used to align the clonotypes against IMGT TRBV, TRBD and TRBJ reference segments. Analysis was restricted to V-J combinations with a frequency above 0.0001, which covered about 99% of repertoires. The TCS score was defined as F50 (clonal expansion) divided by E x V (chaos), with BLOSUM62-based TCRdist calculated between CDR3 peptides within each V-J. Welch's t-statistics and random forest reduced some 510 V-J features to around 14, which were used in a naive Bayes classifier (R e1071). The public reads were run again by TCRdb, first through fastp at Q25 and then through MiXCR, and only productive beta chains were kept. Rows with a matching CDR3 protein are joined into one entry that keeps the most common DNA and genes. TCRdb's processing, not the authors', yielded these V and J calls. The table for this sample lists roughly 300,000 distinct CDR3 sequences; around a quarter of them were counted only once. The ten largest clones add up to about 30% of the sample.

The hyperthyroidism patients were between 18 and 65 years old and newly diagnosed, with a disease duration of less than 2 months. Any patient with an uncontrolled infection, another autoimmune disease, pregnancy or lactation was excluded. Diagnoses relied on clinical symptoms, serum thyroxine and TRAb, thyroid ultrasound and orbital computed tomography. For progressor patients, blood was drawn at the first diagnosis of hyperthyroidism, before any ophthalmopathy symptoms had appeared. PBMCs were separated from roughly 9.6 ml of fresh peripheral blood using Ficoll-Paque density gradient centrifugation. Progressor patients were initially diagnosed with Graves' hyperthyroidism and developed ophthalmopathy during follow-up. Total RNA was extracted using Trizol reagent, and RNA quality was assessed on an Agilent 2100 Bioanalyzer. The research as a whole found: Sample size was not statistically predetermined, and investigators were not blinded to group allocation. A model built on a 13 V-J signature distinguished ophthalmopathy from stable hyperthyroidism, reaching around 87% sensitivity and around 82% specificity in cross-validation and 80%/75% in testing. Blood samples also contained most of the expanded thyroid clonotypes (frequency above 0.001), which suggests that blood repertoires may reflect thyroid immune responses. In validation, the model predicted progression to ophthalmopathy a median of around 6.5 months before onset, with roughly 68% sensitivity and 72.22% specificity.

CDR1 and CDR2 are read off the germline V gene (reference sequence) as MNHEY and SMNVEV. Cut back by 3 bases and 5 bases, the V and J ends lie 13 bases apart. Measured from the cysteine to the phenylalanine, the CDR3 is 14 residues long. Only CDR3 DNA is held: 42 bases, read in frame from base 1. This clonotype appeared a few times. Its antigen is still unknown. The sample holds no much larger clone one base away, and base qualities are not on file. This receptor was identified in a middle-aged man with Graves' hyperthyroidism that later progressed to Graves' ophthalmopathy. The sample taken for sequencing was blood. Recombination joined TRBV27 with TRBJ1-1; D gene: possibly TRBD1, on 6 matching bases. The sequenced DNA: TGTGCCAGCAGTTTCAGGGGAGAAGGGACTGAAGCTTTCTTT. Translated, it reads CASSFRGEGTEAFF.